The source of this TCR beta chain is a study of T-cell memory formation after mild COVID-19. Turning to the study itself: Across donors, TCR clusters were largely donor specific.

The CDR3 sequence is 15 residues long. Germline values: CDR1 LNHNV, CDR2 YYDKDF (reference sequence). With 0 bases removed from V and 2 bases from J, the gap between germline ends came to 10 bases. With regard to this clonotype: The antigen is unknown.

General study findings and limits: Clones shrinking from day 15 to 85 showed even CD4/CD8 mixes; later expanders tilted CD4+. CD4+ contracting clones were mainly CM and EM; CD8+ ones, EMRA.

Amplification by 5'RACE using constant-segment primers produced TCR alpha and TCR beta cDNA libraries that carried sample barcodes and UMIs. TCRdb processed the 5' RACE reads anew with MiXCR; each CDR3 protein has one entry. The profile covers approximately 300,000 distinct CDR3 sequences, with 8% to 9% appearing a single time and less than 25% taken by the ten largest. V gene TRBV15 combines with J gene TRBJ1-2; no definite D call. Sequencing input: PBMCs or a T cell subset sorted from them (not recorded which). The source is a man between 18 and 35 years old who had mild COVID-19 (a few samples of this study predate the infection). Cell type and time point are not known. The CDR3 here is CATSRDLGVNYGYTF. CDR3 nucleotides: TGTGCCACCAGCAGAGATCTCGGGGTGAACTATGGCTACACCTTC. The full variable domain, its missing parts supplied by reference TRBV15 and TRBJ1-2, is DAMVIQNPRYQVTQFGKPVTLSCSQTLNHNVMYWYQQKSSQAPKLLFHYYDKDFNNEADTPDNFQSRRPNTSFCFLDIRSPGLGDTAMYLCATSRDLGVNYGYTFGSGTRLTVV.